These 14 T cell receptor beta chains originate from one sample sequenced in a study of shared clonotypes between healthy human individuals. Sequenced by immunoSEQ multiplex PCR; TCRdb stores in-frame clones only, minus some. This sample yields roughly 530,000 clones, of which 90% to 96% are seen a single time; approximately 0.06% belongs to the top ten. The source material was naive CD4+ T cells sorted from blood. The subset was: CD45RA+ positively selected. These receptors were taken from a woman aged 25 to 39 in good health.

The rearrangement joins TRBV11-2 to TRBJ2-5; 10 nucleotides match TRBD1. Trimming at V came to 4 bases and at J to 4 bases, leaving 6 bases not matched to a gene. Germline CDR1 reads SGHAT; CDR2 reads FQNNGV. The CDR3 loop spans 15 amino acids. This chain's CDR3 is CASSYRDRGGETQYF. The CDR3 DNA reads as TGTGCCAGCAGCTACCGGGACAGGGGAGGAGAGACCCAGTACTTC.

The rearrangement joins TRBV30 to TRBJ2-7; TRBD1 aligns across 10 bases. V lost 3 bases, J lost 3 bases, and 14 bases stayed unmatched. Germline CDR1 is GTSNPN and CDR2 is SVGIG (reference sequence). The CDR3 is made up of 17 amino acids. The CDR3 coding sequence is TGTGCCTGGAGCAAAGGGCAAATACGGGACAGGGGCTACGAGCAGTACTTC. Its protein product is CAWSKGQIRDRGYEQYF.

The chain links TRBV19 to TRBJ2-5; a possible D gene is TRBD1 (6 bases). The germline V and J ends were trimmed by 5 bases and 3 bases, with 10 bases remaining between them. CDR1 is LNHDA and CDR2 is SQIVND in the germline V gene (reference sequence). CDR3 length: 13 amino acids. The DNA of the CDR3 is TGTGCCAGTAGTCCGGACAGAAAAGAGACCCAGTACTTC. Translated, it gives CASSPDRKETQYF.

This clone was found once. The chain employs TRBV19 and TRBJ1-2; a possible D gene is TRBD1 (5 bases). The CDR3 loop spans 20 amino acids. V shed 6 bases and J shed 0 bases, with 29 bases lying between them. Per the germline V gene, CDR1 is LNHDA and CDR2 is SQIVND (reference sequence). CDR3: CASSAYGTGRASIANYGYTF. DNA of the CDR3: TGTGCCAGTAGCGCGTACGGGACGGGGAGAGCCAGTATAGCTAACTATGGCTACACCTTC.

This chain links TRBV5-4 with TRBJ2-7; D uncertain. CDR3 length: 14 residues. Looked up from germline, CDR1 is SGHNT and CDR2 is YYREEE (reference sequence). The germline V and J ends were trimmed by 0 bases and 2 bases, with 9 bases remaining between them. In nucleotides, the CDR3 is TGTGCCAGCAGCTTGGACGTGCCCCCCTACGAGCAGTACTTC. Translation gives CASSLDVPPYEQYF.

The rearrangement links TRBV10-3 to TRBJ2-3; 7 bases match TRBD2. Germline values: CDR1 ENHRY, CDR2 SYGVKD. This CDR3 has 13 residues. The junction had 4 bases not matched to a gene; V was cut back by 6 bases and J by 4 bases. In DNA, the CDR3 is TGTGCCATCAGCGCGGGAGTCGCAGATACGCAGTATTTT. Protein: CAISAGVADTQYF.

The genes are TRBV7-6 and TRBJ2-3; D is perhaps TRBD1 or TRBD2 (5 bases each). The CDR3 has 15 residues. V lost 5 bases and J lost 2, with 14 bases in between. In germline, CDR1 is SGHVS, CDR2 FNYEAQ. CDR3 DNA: TGTGCCAGCAGCACTGGTGGTGGGACCACAGATACGCAGTATTTT. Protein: CASSTGGGTTDTQYF.

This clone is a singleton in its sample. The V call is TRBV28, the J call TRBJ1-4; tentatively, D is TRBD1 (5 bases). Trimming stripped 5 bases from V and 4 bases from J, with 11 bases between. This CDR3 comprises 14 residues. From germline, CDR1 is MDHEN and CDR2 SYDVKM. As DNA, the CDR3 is TGTGCCAGCAGTGCCTCAGGGAATAATGAAAAACTGTTTTTT. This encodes CASSASGNNEKLFF.

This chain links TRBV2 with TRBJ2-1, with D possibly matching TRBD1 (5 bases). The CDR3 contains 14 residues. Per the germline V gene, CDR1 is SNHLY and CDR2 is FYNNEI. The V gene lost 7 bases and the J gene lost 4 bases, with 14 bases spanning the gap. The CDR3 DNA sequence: TGTGCCAGCAACAGACAGTGGATTTACAATGAGCAGTTCTTC. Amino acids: CASNRQWIYNEQFF.

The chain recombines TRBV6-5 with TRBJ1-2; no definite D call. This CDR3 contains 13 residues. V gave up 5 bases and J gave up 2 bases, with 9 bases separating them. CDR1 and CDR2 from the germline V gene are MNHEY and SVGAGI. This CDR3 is CASSMGINYGYTF. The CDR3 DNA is TGTGCCAGCAGTATGGGGATCAACTATGGCTACACCTTC.

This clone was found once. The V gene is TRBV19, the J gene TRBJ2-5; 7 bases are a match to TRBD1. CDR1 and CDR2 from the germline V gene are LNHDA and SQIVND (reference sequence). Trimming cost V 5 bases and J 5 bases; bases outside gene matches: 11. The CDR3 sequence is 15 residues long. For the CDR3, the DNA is TGTGCCAGTAGTGACACAGGGGCGAGACGGGAGACCCAGTACTTC. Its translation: CASSDTGARRETQYF. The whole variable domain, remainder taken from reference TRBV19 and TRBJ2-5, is DGGITQSPKYLFRKEGQNVTLSCEQNLNHDAMYWYRQDPGQGLRLIYYSQIVNDFQKGDIAEGYSVSREKKESFPLTVTSAQKNPTAFYLCASSDTGARRETQYFGPGTRLLVL.

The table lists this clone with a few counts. CDR3 DNA sequence: TGTGCCAGCAGTTACTCGATGGGGCTCCTTAACACTGAAGCTTTCTTT. This translates into CASSYSMGLLNTEAFF. This chain uses TRBV6-5 with TRBJ1-1, with D perhaps matching TRBD1 (5 bases). The CDR3 extends over 16 amino acids. V was cut by 0 bases and J by 2 bases, with 13 bases left in between. From germline, CDR1 is MNHEY and CDR2 SVGAGI.

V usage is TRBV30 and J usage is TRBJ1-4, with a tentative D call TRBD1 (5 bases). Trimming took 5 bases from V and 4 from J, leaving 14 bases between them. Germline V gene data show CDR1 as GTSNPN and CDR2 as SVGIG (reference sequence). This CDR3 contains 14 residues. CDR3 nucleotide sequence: TGTGCCTGGGAAACGCGAGGGGTTAATGAAAAACTGTTTTTT. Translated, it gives CAWETRGVNEKLFF.

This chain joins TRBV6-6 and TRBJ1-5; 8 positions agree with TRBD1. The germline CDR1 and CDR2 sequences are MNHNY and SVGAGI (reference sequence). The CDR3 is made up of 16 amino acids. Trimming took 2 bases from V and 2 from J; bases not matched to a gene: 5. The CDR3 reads CASSYGQGGGNQPQHF. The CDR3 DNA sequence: TGTGCCAGCAGTTACGGACAGGGAGGGGGCAATCAGCCCCAGCATTTT.